This T cell receptor beta chain was documented in a study of cytomegalovirus exposure and HLA in healthy donors. Germline V gives CDR1 GTSNPN, CDR2 SVGIG (reference sequence). This CDR3 is 11 amino acids long. The junction had 6 bases not matched to a gene; V was cut back by 2 bases and J by 14 bases. The protocol was immunoSEQ multiplex PCR, while the TCRdb copy is restricted to in-frame clones and leaves out a portion. The repertoire holds roughly 75,000 clones, with about 94% as singletons. This clone was picked up one time. The TCR sequence derives from a young man in good health and CMV-seropositive. Specimen: PBMCs. The chain has TRBV30 and TRBJ2-1, with 7 positions matching TRBD1. The CDR3 sequence is CAWSLTGIKFF. The DNA for the CDR3 is TGTGCCTGGAGTCTGACAGGGATTAAGTTCTTC.